These 6 T cell receptor beta chains were sequenced from one sample in a study of shared T cell receptors in the human thymus. The protocol was immunoSEQ multiplex PCR, while the TCRdb copy is restricted to in-frame clones and leaves out a portion. The sample includes hundreds of thousands of clones, around three quarters seen only once; the top ten take 0.01% to 0.015%. Another study also made use of these data, one on human thymus T cells.

The sample consisted of thymocytes. Source of these receptors: a boy less than two years old with a congenital heart defect.

The chain employs TRBV4-1 and TRBJ2-3, with D perhaps TRBD2 (7 bases). Germline-derived CDR1 and CDR2 are MGHRA and YSYEKL. Trimming cost V 0 bases and J 2 bases, with 18 bases left between them. The CDR3 has 18 amino acids. CDR3 in DNA: TGCGCCAGCAGCCAAGAGGGGGAAACGGGGGGCTTCACAGATACGCAGTATTTT. Translating it yields CASSQEGETGGFTDTQYF.

The chain employs TRBV5-1 and TRBJ2-7, with TRBD2 matching over 8 bases. Germline assignment: CDR1 SGHRS and CDR2 YFSETQ. The CDR3 length is 16 residues. Trimming removed 4 bases from V and 7 bases from J; junction bases left unmatched: 16. The DNA of the CDR3 is TGCGCCAGCAGCCCAATTCCCAGCAGCGGGAGTGATGAGCAGTACTTC. Its translation: CASSPIPSSGSDEQYF.

This clone was seen a handful of times. The gene calls are TRBV6-5 and TRBJ1-1; D unresolved. The CDR3 loop spans 14 amino acids. V was shortened by 6 bases and J by 4 bases, with 15 bases between the two germline ends. Germline loops: CDR1 MNHEY, CDR2 SVGAGI. DNA of the CDR3: TGTGCCAGCAGACTTACGTTGTGGGCCACTGAAGCTTTCTTT. Translation: CASRLTLWATEAFF.

The sample holds one count of this clone. The CDR3 here is CASSPDRGLRNEQFF. CDR3 in DNA: TGTGCCAGCAGCCCGGACAGGGGGCTTAGGAATGAGCAGTTCTTC. The chain uses TRBV6-4 and TRBJ2-1; 11 bases agree with TRBD1. This CDR3 region has 15 residues. V lost 6 bases, J lost 7 bases, and 8 bases stayed unmatched. The germline gives CDR1 MRHNA, CDR2 SNTAGT.

V gene TRBV6-1 combines with J gene TRBJ1-4; no reliable D call. CDR1 is MNHNS and CDR2 is SASEGT in the germline V gene. CDR3 length: 15 amino acids. The ends were cut back, 6 bases at V and 7 bases at J, with 18 bases in the middle. The CDR3 sequence is CASRDTRGLAEKLFF. CDR3 in DNA: TGTGCCAGCAGGGATACGAGAGGGCTCGCTGAAAAACTGTTTTTT.

The table lists this clone with a count of one. This sequence joins TRBV10-3 and TRBJ2-7; 10 bases fit TRBD2. V lost 7 bases to trimming and J lost 3 bases; unmatched junction nucleotides: 9. Germline lookup yields CDR1 ENHRY and CDR2 SYGVKD. This CDR3 is built from 15 residues. The CDR3 reads CAINKKREGGYEQYF. CDR3 coding DNA: TGTGCCATCAACAAAAAGCGGGAGGGGGGCTACGAGCAGTACTTC.